The table lists the clone carrying this T cell receptor beta chain with many counts. Its antigen remains unidentified. The data derive from a study of CD8+CD57+ T cells in acquired aplastic anemia. Whole-study results and caveats: Researchers report that approximately 28 CD8+ CDR3 sequences appeared in both patients and controls. Researchers reported that CD8+ Simpson's diversity was not significantly different in patients versus controls.

The CDR3 runs 16 residues. CDR1 is LGHDT, CDR2 YNNKEL, per germline (reference sequence). With 1 base removed from V and 1 base from J, the gap between germline ends came to 11 bases. Only patients with CD8+CD57+ cell expansion on flow cytometry were chosen for sequencing. Prior therapy had not been administered to any patient at the time of blood sampling. Genomic DNA constituted the template upon which TCR beta VDJ and CDR3 profiling was performed. TCRdb reprocessed the reads with MiXCR, giving one entry per CDR3 protein. The table has 310,000 or so distinct CDR3 sequences, under 65% seen once. The chain uses TRBV3-1 and TRBJ1-5, with D tentatively TRBD1 (6 bases). Source material: sorted CD4+, CD8+, or CD8+CD57+ T cells (not recorded which) from PBMCs. The source of this sequence is a human donor with aplastic anemia. This CDR3 reads CASSQGGGRSNQPQHF. The CDR3 bases are TGTGCCAGCAGCCAAGGAGGGGGTCGGAGCAATCAGCCCCAGCATTTT.